This T cell receptor (beta chain) was obtained from a study of T cell changes during pregnancy in multiple sclerosis. TCRdb's table, derived via immunoSEQ multiplex PCR, lists solely in-frame clones and lacks some. There are about 46,000 clones in the sample; almost 95% occur only once, and about 4.1% lies in the top ten. The CDR3 length is 14 residues. In germline, CDR1 is MNHEY, CDR2 SVGAGI. The V segment lost 4 bases and the J segment 8 bases; nucleotides outside the gene matches: 4. Material: CD8+ T cells from peripheral blood mononuclear cells, obtained in the first trimester of pregnancy. This clonotype was obtained from a female donor with multiple sclerosis, enrolled in a pregnancy study. The chain carries TRBV6-5 and TRBJ1-6; 8 nucleotides agree with TRBD1. The DNA for the CDR3 is TGTGCCAGCAGTTCGACAGGGGAGTATTCACCCCTCCACTTT. This sequence encodes CASSSTGEYSPLHF.